The table lists the clone carrying this T cell receptor beta chain with a count of one. Its antigen is unidentified. Germline CDR1 MNHEY, CDR2 SMNVEV (reference sequence). The trim removed 6 bases at V and 9 bases at J, leaving 11 bases unmatched. The CDR3 is 14 amino acids. Some 30,000 T cell genomes, or approximately 0.2 ug DNA, went into the sorted-subset replicate PCRs. Generated by immunoSEQ multiplex PCR, the TCRdb table keeps only in-frame clones and is missing some. This table has fewer than 1.6 million clones, just under 99% appearing once. The record originates from a study of shared clonotypes between healthy human individuals. At the level of the study: There were three CD4 naive, three CD4 memory, two CD8 naive and one CD8 memory plates per donor.

Findings of the study overall: Unshared clonotypes carried lower generation probabilities than those common to all four donors.

The sequence was collected from a man aged 25 to 40 in good health. The sample consisted of naive CD4+ T cells sorted from blood. This sample's subset: CD45RA+ positively selected. The chain links TRBV27 to TRBJ2-7, with 10 positions matching TRBD2. The CDR3 bases are TGTGCCAGCAGACCGGGGGGGACTAGCGCGGGGCAGTACTTC. Its protein product is CASRPGGTSAGQYF.